This T cell receptor beta chain was recorded in a study of beta chain features in type 1 diabetes. Every isolated RNA sample was fully reverse transcribed, so sequencing captured expressed TCRB transcripts. Sequenced naive, central memory and regulatory T cell samples produced an average of around 3.9 million reads. Clones were read by immunoSEQ multiplex PCR, and TCRdb kept only the in-frame ones, dropping some. The data hold hundreds of thousands of clones, with about a tenth observed a single time. On average, the one heparinised blood draw given by each donor was around 110 mL. CD45RO/CCR7/CD25/CD127/CD95/CD27 separated CD4+ naive, central memory, regulatory and stem cell-like memory cells by sorting. Germline V CDR1 and CDR2: SGHVS, FQNEAQ. The CDR3 has 14 amino acids. Deletions cut 5 bases from V and 4 bases from J, with 9 bases between. This clone has a handful of counts. No antigen is known for it.

Study-level findings and limits: Shortening of TCRB CDR3s, moderate but significant, appeared in all four CD4+ subsets of Type 1 diabetes patients. Compared to healthy donors, patients appeared to have naive, central memory and Treg TCRB repertoires that were more alike.

V usage is TRBV7-8 and J usage is TRBJ2-6; D not certain. This TCR was sampled from a man aged 25 to 40 with type 1 diabetes. Sequenced material: central memory CD4+ T cells from blood. The CDR3 nucleotides are TGTGCCAGCAGCATCCTGACCGGGGCCAACGTCCTGACTTTC. This translates into CASSILTGANVLTF.